This T cell receptor beta chain originates from a study of control samples from healthy donors and cancer patients. This clone has only one observation. This CDR3 has 17 amino acids. V lost 0 bases, J lost 6 bases, and 21 bases lay in between. From germline, CDR1 is GTSNPN and CDR2 SVGIG (reference sequence). Assay: immunoSEQ multiplex PCR; the TCRdb copy retains only in-frame clones and omits some. The table lists 130,000 or so clones, about 90% of them singletons, with 2% to 2.5% in the top ten. The sequence was obtained from a woman aged 45-65 years in good health. The sequenced sample was blood. The gene calls are TRBV30 and TRBJ1-5; tentatively, D is TRBD1 (5 bases). CDR3 loop: CAWSVAGTGTPSQPQHF. The CDR3 nucleotides are TGTGCCTGGAGTGTAGCGGGAACCGGGACTCCAAGTCAGCCCCAGCATTTT.